A single sample gave rise to the 23 T cell receptor beta chains below, sequenced in a study of identifying expanded T cells in peripheral blood. The data were produced by immunoSEQ multiplex PCR, yet TCRdb's version contains in-frame clones alone and is incomplete. The sample shows over 70,000 clones, 88% of them seen only once. The sequencing input was blood. Every receptor here comes from a person between 18 and 75 years old in good health.

The genes are TRBV5-6 and TRBJ2-2; 7 bases agree with TRBD2. V trimming: 6 bases; J trimming: 0 bases; junction bases outside the gene matches: 11. CDR1 and CDR2 (germline): SGHDT, YYEEEE. The CDR3 is 17 amino acids. CDR3 sequence reads: CASNGGTAPTNTGELFF. The CDR3 region has the DNA TGTGCCAGCAACGGGGGGACGGCGCCGACGAACACCGGGGAGCTGTTTTTT.

The chain uses TRBV29-1 and TRBJ2-1; TRBD1 matches 10 bases. Germline loops: CDR1 SQVTM, CDR2 ANQGSEA. The CDR3 extends over 15 amino acids. J gave up 7 bases and V 0 bases, and 6 bases lay outside the gene matches. The CDR3 sequence: CSVEDAWTGGNEQFF. The CDR3 nucleotides are TGCAGCGTTGAAGACGCTTGGACAGGGGGGAATGAGCAGTTCTTC.

The chain recombines TRBV7-9 with TRBJ1-1; D remains unclear. The germline CDR1 and CDR2 sequences are SEHNR and FQNEAQ (reference sequence). Trimming shortened V by 5 bases and J by 1 base, and 5 bases separated the two germline ends. The CDR3 loop spans 12 amino acids. The CDR3 bases are TGTGCCAGCAGCAACAGGAACACTGAAGCTTTCTTT. Amino acids: CASSNRNTEAFF.

The genes are TRBV7-9 and TRBJ2-7; the match to TRBD2 covers 8 bases. Germline trimming cut 5 bases from V and 2 bases from J; bases unmatched to any gene: 8. CDR1 and CDR2 from the germline V gene are SEHNR and FQNEAQ (reference sequence). The CDR3 sequence is 15 residues long. The CDR3 DNA follows: TGTGCCAGCAGCCATGGCGGGGGGTCAGCCTACGAGCAGTACTTC. Translation: CASSHGGGSAYEQYF.

The J gene is TRBJ1-2, the V gene TRBV7-2; 7 nucleotides align to TRBD1. This CDR3 is 16 amino acids long. V shed 5 bases and J 2 bases; nucleotides not matched to a gene: 11. Germline assignment: CDR1 SGHTA and CDR2 FQGNSA. The CDR3 reads CASSEKQGRSNYGYTF. In nucleotides, the CDR3 is TGTGCCAGCAGCGAGAAACAGGGGCGCTCCAACTATGGCTACACCTTC. Supplemented by reference TRBV7-2 and TRBJ1-2, the full variable domain reads GAGVSQSPSNKVTEKGKDVELRCDPISGHTALYWYRQSLGQGLEFLIYFQGNSAPDKSGLPSDRFSAERTGGSVSTLTIQRTQQEDSAVYLCASSEKQGRSNYGYTFGSGTRLTVV.

The V and J genes are TRBV13 and TRBJ2-7; 8 bases agree with TRBD1. Germline CDR1 and CDR2: PRHDT and FYEKMQ (reference sequence). The V and J ends lost 5 bases and 4 bases, in that order; junction bases with no gene match: 7. The CDR3 contains 14 residues. This CDR3 reads CASSPRDRIYEQYF. The CDR3 coding sequence is TGTGCCAGCAGCCCACGGGACAGGATATACGAGCAGTACTTC.

The V and J genes are TRBV19 and TRBJ1-2; D is uncertain. The CDR3 consists of 12 residues. From germline, CDR1 is LNHDA and CDR2 SQIVND (reference sequence). V was clipped by 3 bases and J by 4 bases, with 6 bases between them. The CDR3 here is CASSMVAYGYTF. Written as DNA, the CDR3 is TGTGCCAGTAGTATGGTTGCCTATGGCTACACCTTC.

This clone was detected a few times. The chain combines TRBV6-1 with TRBJ2-5; D perhaps matches TRBD1 (6 bases). The germline V gene has CDR1 MNHNS and CDR2 SASEGT. The V end was cut by 1 base, the J end by 2 bases, with 8 bases between. There are 14 residues in the CDR3. The CDR3 DNA reads TGTGCCAGCAGTGAAGGACAGGAGCAAGAGACCCAGTACTTC. Amino acids: CASSEGQEQETQYF.

The chain joins TRBV28 to TRBJ2-3, with TRBD1 matching 8 bases. Germline values: CDR1 MDHEN, CDR2 SYDVKM. The V gene end was trimmed by 6 bases and the J gene end by 3 bases; junction bases not matched to a gene: 2. The CDR3 runs 13 residues. The CDR3 coding sequence is TGTGCCAGCAGCCGGACAGGGACAGATACGCAGTATTTT. Translation: CASSRTGTDTQYF.

The chain couples TRBV19 to TRBJ1-1, with D tentatively TRBD1 (6 bases). This CDR3 has 17 amino acids. Looked up from germline, CDR1 is LNHDA and CDR2 is SQIVND (reference sequence). Trimming removed 3 bases at V and 7 bases at J, with 24 bases between. For the CDR3, the DNA is TGTGCCAGTAGTATTACGGCGTCAGGGGAATCACGGTTTGAAGCTTTCTTT. It is translated as CASSITASGESRFEAFF.

The chain joins TRBV7-2 to TRBJ1-2; D might be TRBD1 (5 bases). Per the germline V gene, CDR1 is SGHTA and CDR2 is FQGNSA. V shed 5 bases and J shed 2 bases, with 18 bases lying between them. The CDR3 has 16 residues. Written as DNA, the CDR3 is TGTGCCAGCAGCATCCTATTCCGACAGCTCAACTATGGCTACACCTTC. It is translated as CASSILFRQLNYGYTF.

The rearrangement links TRBV4-2 to TRBJ2-5; 8 bases agree with TRBD1. This CDR3 contains 16 residues. Germline V lookup: CDR1 LGHNA, CDR2 YNFKEQ. J gave up 5 bases and V 2 bases, and 10 bases lay outside the gene matches. This CDR3 is CASSQFTRGQGETQYF. The CDR3 bases are TGTGCCAGCAGCCAATTCACCAGGGGGCAAGGGGAGACCCAGTACTTC.

The chain has TRBV10-3 and TRBJ2-2, with D tentatively TRBD1 (6 bases). CDR1 and CDR2 (germline): ENHRY, SYGVKD. This CDR3 comprises 16 residues. V lost 8 bases, J lost 0 bases, and 16 bases lay in between. The CDR3 DNA follows: TGTGCCATCGGAGTCTCCGGGACAACGAACACCGGGGAGCTGTTTTTT. This encodes CAIGVSGTTNTGELFF.

The chain has TRBV19 and TRBJ1-5, with D possibly matching TRBD1 (5 bases). V gave up 5 bases and J gave up 7 bases, with 15 bases separating them. The CDR3 consists of 14 residues. Germline values: CDR1 LNHDA, CDR2 SQIVND (reference sequence). The CDR3 sequence is CASSELGVRQPQHF. In DNA form, the CDR3 reads TGTGCCAGTAGTGAGTTGGGGGTACGGCAGCCCCAGCATTTT.

This chain links TRBV10-2 with TRBJ2-3, with 8 bases aligning to TRBD2. Germline V gives CDR1 WSHSY, CDR2 SAAADI. V lost 0 bases to trimming and J lost 6 bases; unmatched junction nucleotides: 8. The CDR3 length is 16 residues. Here the CDR3 reads CASSESTSAQGDTQYF. CDR3 in DNA: TGCGCCAGCAGTGAGTCGACTAGCGCCCAAGGGGATACGCAGTATTTT.

The rearrangement uses TRBV19 and TRBJ1-5, with 7 bases fitting TRBD1. CDR3 size: 13 residues. The germline gives CDR1 LNHDA, CDR2 SQIVND (reference sequence). Trimming at V came to 6 bases and at J to 4 bases, leaving 3 bases not matched to a gene. The CDR3 region is CASRLTGNQPQHF. DNA for the CDR3: TGTGCCAGTAGGCTGACAGGGAATCAGCCCCAGCATTTT.

The chain has TRBV27 and TRBJ2-5; TRBD1 is a possible D gene (6 bases). V shed 1 base and J shed 4 bases, with 10 bases lying between them. Per germline, CDR1 MNHEY and CDR2 SMNVEV (reference sequence). The CDR3 spans 14 residues. The CDR3 DNA reads as TGTGCCAGCAGTTTATTCAGGGGCCCAGAGACCCAGTACTTC. Amino acid sequence: CASSLFRGPETQYF.

The chain has TRBV7-9 and TRBJ1-4, with a tentative D call TRBD1 (5 bases). The CDR3 contains 14 residues. Trimming stripped 3 bases from V and 7 bases from J, with 12 bases between. The germline gives CDR1 SEHNR, CDR2 FQNEAQ (reference sequence). DNA of the CDR3: TGTGCCAGCAGCTTTTACGAGGGGTTTGAAAAACTGTTTTTT. Protein sequence: CASSFYEGFEKLFF.

V and J are TRBV4-3 and TRBJ2-7; no clear D. CDR3 size: 16 residues. V was clipped by 0 bases and J by 0 bases, with 12 bases between them. Germline V lookup: CDR1 LGHNA, CDR2 YSLEER. The CDR3 DNA is TGCGCCAGCAGCCAAGAACACCCCTCGGGCTCCTACGAGCAGTACTTC. Residues: CASSQEHPSGSYEQYF.

The chain has TRBV4-3 and TRBJ1-1; TRBD1 agrees at 9 bases. V shed 6 bases and J 3 bases; nucleotides not matched to a gene: 11. The germline V gene encodes CDR1 LGHNA and CDR2 YSLEER. CDR3 length: 16 residues. The CDR3 protein is CASRQTGGRRDTEAFF. Here the CDR3 DNA reads TGCGCCAGCAGACAAACAGGGGGCAGACGGGACACTGAAGCTTTCTTT.

The J gene is TRBJ2-7, the V gene TRBV2, with 7 bases fitting TRBD1. The CDR3 has 13 residues. With V trimmed by 4 bases and J by 6 bases, 6 bases remained unmatched. Germline CDR1 and CDR2: SNHLY and FYNNEI. For the CDR3, the DNA is TGTGCCAGCAGTGCAGGGGGTGAGGGCGAGCAGTACTTC. Its protein is CASSAGGEGEQYF.

The chain joins TRBV7-6 to TRBJ2-2, with D perhaps TRBD2 (5 bases). Germline CDR1 reads SGHVS; CDR2 reads FNYEAQ. This CDR3 is 15 amino acids long. Deletions cut 5 bases from V and 6 bases from J, with 16 bases between. The CDR3 nucleotides are TGTGCCAGCAGCCCCTGGACTGGGAGCGCCGGGGAGCTGTTTTTT. Residues: CASSPWTGSAGELFF.

This sequence joins TRBV7-9 and TRBJ1-2; D not resolved. This CDR3 region has 14 residues. V dropped 2 bases and J dropped 6 bases, with 13 bases sitting between them. Germline assignment: CDR1 SEHNR and CDR2 FQNEAQ (reference sequence). The CDR3 sequence: CASSLWSSLNGYTF. CDR3 DNA: TGTGCCAGCAGCTTATGGTCTAGCCTCAATGGCTACACCTTC.